The 18 T cell receptor beta chains reported below all come from one sample, sequenced in a study of follicular helper T cells after annual influenza vaccination. This sample's time point: 2015-2016 season, 7 days after influenza vaccination. Clones were sequenced by immunoSEQ multiplex PCR, and TCRdb holds only the in-frame ones, with some missing. The sample lists some 6,200 clones; 84% were seen once. Source: CXCR5- memory CD4+ T cells sorted from blood, taken 7 days after influenza vaccination. These receptors were obtained from an adult who received the influenza vaccine.

This clone was recorded once. The J gene is TRBJ1-4, the V gene TRBV30; the D is unclear. Deletions cut 5 bases from V and 5 bases from J, with 12 bases between. Germline lookup yields CDR1 GTSNPN and CDR2 SVGIG (reference sequence). CDR3 length: 13 amino acids. In DNA, the CDR3 is TGTGCCTGGTCCTACCAGGTAAATGAAAAACTGTTTTTT. Protein product: CAWSYQVNEKLFF.

This chain connects TRBV6-5 to TRBJ2-2, with D possibly TRBD2 on 7 matching bases. The CDR3 loop spans 15 amino acids. Trimming removed 7 bases from V and 0 bases from J, with 12 bases in between. CDR1 MNHEY and CDR2 SVGAGI come from the germline V gene. The CDR3 nucleotides are TGTGCCAGCAAAAGGGAGGGGGCGAACACCGGGGAGCTGTTTTTT. This encodes CASKREGANTGELFF.

The chain recombines TRBV2 with TRBJ2-2; D uncertain. The CDR3 loop spans 16 amino acids. Germline assignment: CDR1 SNHLY and CDR2 FYNNEI. Trimming removed 3 bases at V and 0 bases at J, with 11 bases between. CDR3 in amino acids: CASSESGFANTGELFF. The CDR3, as DNA: TGTGCCAGCAGTGAGTCAGGATTCGCGAACACCGGGGAGCTGTTTTTT.

The genes are TRBV5-5 and TRBJ1-1; the D gene is possibly TRBD1 (5 bases). CDR1 is SGHKS, CDR2 YYEKEE, per germline (reference sequence). V lost 0 bases and J 8 bases, leaving 14 bases between the germline ends. This CDR3 has 14 amino acids. CDR3 protein: CASSLAQGLYEAFF. The CDR3 coding sequence is TGTGCCAGCAGCTTGGCGCAGGGACTATACGAAGCTTTCTTT. Full variable domain (outside the CDR3, taken from reference TRBV5-5 and TRBJ1-1): DAGVTQSPTHLIKTRGQQVTLRCSPISGHKSVSWYQQVLGQGPQFIFQYYEKEERGRGNFPDRFSARQFPNYSSELNVNALLLGDSALYLCASSLAQGLYEAFFGQGTRLTVV.

This chain connects TRBV5-1 to TRBJ2-5; D might be TRBD2 (6 bases). V was trimmed by 2 bases and J by 2 bases, leaving 13 bases between them. CDR1 SGHRS and CDR2 YFSETQ come from the germline V gene. This CDR3 contains 15 residues. The CDR3 sequence: CASSFRGKGQETQYF. In DNA form, the CDR3 reads TGCGCCAGCAGCTTCCGCGGGAAAGGTCAAGAGACCCAGTACTTC.

The chain is built from TRBV27 and TRBJ2-2; 7 positions agree with TRBD2. The trim removed 6 bases at V and 4 bases at J, leaving 11 bases unmatched. Germline loops: CDR1 MNHEY, CDR2 SMNVEV (reference sequence). The CDR3 totals 16 residues. The DNA for the CDR3 is TGTGCCAGCAGGACTTCCGGGACTACGTCCACCGGGGAGCTGTTTTTT. Translation gives CASRTSGTTSTGELFF.

This clone was counted only a few times. The chain is built from TRBV19 and TRBJ2-2, with 11 bases fitting TRBD2. From germline, CDR1 is LNHDA and CDR2 SQIVND (reference sequence). The CDR3 covers 18 residues. Trimming at V came to 7 bases and at J to 5 bases, leaving 15 bases not matched to a gene. DNA for the CDR3: TGTGCCAGTACTCTCCTAGGACTAGCGGGCGGAGGGACCGGGGAGCTGTTTTTT. The encoded protein is CASTLLGLAGGGTGELFF.

The rearrangement links TRBV27 to TRBJ2-2; D possibly corresponds to TRBD2 (5 bases). Germline V lookup: CDR1 MNHEY, CDR2 SMNVEV (reference sequence). The V and J ends lost 2 bases and 6 bases respectively, with 13 bases between them. This CDR3 has 15 amino acids. The CDR3 sequence is CASSLETRRAGELFF. CDR3 sequence (DNA): TGTGCCAGCAGTTTAGAAACGCGGCGGGCCGGGGAGCTGTTTTTT.

This chain links TRBV27 with TRBJ2-1; D unclear. The length of the CDR3 is 14 residues. CDR1 is MNHEY and CDR2 is SMNVEV in the germline V gene (reference sequence). Trimming took off 8 bases at V and 2 bases at J, with 13 bases between the two ends. For the CDR3, the DNA is TGTGCCAGCCGTAACGGGTATCCCTACAATGAGCAGTTCTTC. It is translated as CASRNGYPYNEQFF.

The chain employs TRBV2 and TRBJ2-3, with 12 bases lining up with TRBD1. CDR1 and CDR2 from the germline V gene are SNHLY and FYNNEI. CDR3 length equals 13 residues. The ends lost 8 bases at V and 5 bases at J; junction bases unmatched: 2. Here the CDR3 reads CASGTGGVDTQYF. In DNA, the CDR3 is TGTGCCAGCGGGACAGGGGGCGTAGATACGCAGTATTTT.

The rearrangement links TRBV28 to TRBJ2-3, with 9 bases identical to TRBD2. Germline trimming cut 1 base from V and 2 bases from J; bases unmatched to any gene: 13. The germline V gene has CDR1 MDHEN and CDR2 SYDVKM. The CDR3 consists of 19 residues. CDR3 in amino acids: CASSLSNPSTSGFTDTQYF. CDR3 nucleotides: TGTGCCAGCAGTTTATCCAACCCATCTACTAGCGGGTTCACAGATACGCAGTATTTT. Looking up the rest from reference TRBV28 and TRBJ2-3 gives the full variable domain: DVKVTQSSRYLVKRTGEKVFLECVQDMDHENMFWYRQDPGLGLRLIYFSYDVKMKEKGDIPEGYSVSREKKERFSLILESASTNQTSMYLCASSLSNPSTSGFTDTQYFGPGTRLTVL.

This clone was counted a single time. J is TRBJ1-3 and V is TRBV11-2; TRBD1 might be the D (5 bases). CDR1 and CDR2 (germline): SGHAT, FQNNGV. Trimming removed 5 bases from V and 0 bases from J, with 17 bases in between. The CDR3 has 17 residues. The CDR3 here is CASSTKGGGTSGNTIYF. For the CDR3, the DNA is TGTGCCAGCAGCACAAAAGGTGGAGGGACCTCTGGAAACACCATATATTTT.

Points on this clone: The same CDR3 arises from other DNA sequences in this sample as well. The rearrangement uses TRBV2 and TRBJ2-1; TRBD1 aligns across 7 bases. The CDR3 consists of 14 residues. The J segment lost 8 bases and the V segment lost 6 bases, leaving 10 bases of the junction unmatched. In germline, CDR1 is SNHLY, CDR2 FYNNEI. The CDR3 sequence: CASSRDSGMDEQFF. The CDR3 region has the DNA TGTGCCAGCAGCCGGGACAGCGGTATGGATGAGCAGTTCTTC.

J is TRBJ1-4 and V is TRBV28; 7 nucleotides match TRBD1. Germline loops: CDR1 MDHEN, CDR2 SYDVKM. The length of the CDR3 is 16 residues. V was clipped by 4 bases and J by 5 bases; unmatched bases: 10. Here the CDR3 reads CASSSAGQPFNEKLFF. The CDR3 nucleotides read TGTGCCAGCAGTTCAGCGGGACAGCCTTTCAATGAAAAACTGTTTTTT. Complete variable domain (other parts from reference TRBV28 and TRBJ1-4): DVKVTQSSRYLVKRTGEKVFLECVQDMDHENMFWYRQDPGLGLRLIYFSYDVKMKEKGDIPEGYSVSREKKERFSLILESASTNQTSMYLCASSSAGQPFNEKLFFGSGTQLSVL.

This chain connects TRBV6-5 to TRBJ1-1; TRBD1 aligns across 7 bases. This CDR3 region has 14 residues. The V gene's germline CDR1 is MNHEY and CDR2 SVGAGI. V trimming: 6 bases; J trimming: 11 bases; junction bases outside the gene matches: 15. In DNA form, the CDR3 reads TGTGCCAGCAGCCCCCCCGGGACAGCCGCGGTCGCTTTCTTT. Translated: CASSPPGTAAVAFF.

The chain uses TRBV5-1 and TRBJ1-2; the D gene is possibly TRBD1 (5 bases). The CDR3 has 13 residues. V shed 4 bases and J shed 4 bases, with 11 bases lying between them. Germline loops: CDR1 SGHRS, CDR2 YFSETQ. In DNA form, the CDR3 reads TGCGCCAGCAGCCCGAGGGGAATCTATGGCTACACCTTC. Amino acids: CASSPRGIYGYTF.

This clone is a singleton in its sample. V usage is TRBV6-1 and J usage is TRBJ2-3; D may be TRBD2 (7 bases). Germline lookup yields CDR1 MNHNS and CDR2 SASEGT. The CDR3 consists of 13 residues. Trimming took off 9 bases at V and 1 base at J, with 11 bases between the two ends. CDR3 sequence reads: CARGGVGTDTQYF. The CDR3 DNA sequence: TGTGCCAGAGGGGGGGTCGGCACAGATACGCAGTATTTT.

This clone appeared a single time. The chain carries TRBV4-2 and TRBJ1-1; 7 bases agree with TRBD1. This CDR3 spans 14 amino acids. With 2 bases clipped from V and 3 bases from J, the junction kept 3 bases outside the gene matches. Germline CDR1 and CDR2: LGHNA and YNFKEQ. CDR3 protein: CASSQTGQDTEAFF. The CDR3 DNA reads as TGTGCCAGCAGCCAAACCGGACAGGACACTGAAGCTTTCTTT.